The T cell receptor (beta chain) under discussion was sequenced for a study of beta chain features in type 1 diabetes. Study observations and caveats: The analysis here could not establish whether HLA type shapes TCRB rearrangement. The similarity of naive, central memory and Treg TCRB repertoires appeared greater among patients than among healthy donors. There was a moderate but significant shortening of TCRB CDR3s in all four CD4+ subsets of Type 1 diabetes patients.

All of the isolated RNA was reverse transcribed, so expressed TCRB transcripts were sequenced. Produced via immunoSEQ multiplex PCR; TCRdb's table is partial and in-frame only. The repertoire holds almost 350,000 clones, with around 9% as singletons. CD45RO/CCR7/CD25/CD127/CD95/CD27 separated CD4+ naive, central memory, regulatory and stem cell-like memory cells by sorting. Purity (above 95%) was reached by all sorted populations. This clone was observed many times. Its specificity is unknown. Trimming took 4 bases from V and 7 from J, leaving 17 bases between them. The CDR3 is 14 amino acids. Germline CDR1 is SGHVS and CDR2 is FNYEAQ.

This TCR derives from a man between 25 and 39 years old with type 1 diabetes. The sequenced material came from central memory CD4+ T cells from blood. The chain links TRBV7-6 to TRBJ2-7; possibly TRBD1 for D (5 bases). CDR3 nucleotide sequence: TGTGCCAGCAGCTCCCTGTCAAAGGGGATGGAGCAGTACTTC. Translation: CASSSLSKGMEQYF.